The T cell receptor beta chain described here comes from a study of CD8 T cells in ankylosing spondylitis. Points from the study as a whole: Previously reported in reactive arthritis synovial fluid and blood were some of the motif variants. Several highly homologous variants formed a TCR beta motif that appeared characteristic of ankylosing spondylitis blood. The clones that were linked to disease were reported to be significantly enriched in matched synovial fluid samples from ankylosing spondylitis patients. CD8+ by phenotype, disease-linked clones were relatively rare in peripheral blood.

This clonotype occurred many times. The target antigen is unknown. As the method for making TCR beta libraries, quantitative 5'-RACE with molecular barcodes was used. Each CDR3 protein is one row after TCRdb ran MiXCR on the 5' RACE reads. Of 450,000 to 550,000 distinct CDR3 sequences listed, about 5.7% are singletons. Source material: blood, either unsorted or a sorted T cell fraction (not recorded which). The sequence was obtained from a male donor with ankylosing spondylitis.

CDR3 in DNA: TGTGCCAGCAGCTTAGCGGGGGGACTAAGCTCCTACAATGAGCAGTTCTTC. Its protein product is CASSLAGGLSSYNEQFF. The genes are TRBV7-2 and TRBJ2-1, with 7 bases identical to TRBD2. This CDR3 comprises 17 residues. V lost 0 bases, J lost 0 bases, and 5 bases stayed unmatched. The germline V gene encodes CDR1 SGHTA and CDR2 FQGNSA.